This T cell receptor beta chain was recovered during a study of blood T cell repertoires in COVID-19. Study details: T cells, B-cell-depleted T cells, or PBMCs supplied cDNA or gDNA.

The CDR3 extends over 15 amino acids. Germline V gene data show CDR1 as SGHAT and CDR2 as FQNNGV. Trimming cost V 0 bases and J 7 bases, with 13 bases left between them. In the authors' workflow: Reference gene primer amplification gave nucleated cell count estimates. TCRdb keeps only in-frame clones here, not all; method: immunoSEQ multiplex PCR. D and trimming were read from the DNA, whereas the V and J calls and clone size are those reported in that table. The sample holds roughly 250,000 clones; roughly 88% are singletons and the top ten take roughly 2%. The participants were between roughly 18 and 100 years old and came from some 25 US areas. Membership in each cohort depended on participant-reported clinical history.

Sequencing was done on a sample of PBMCs or T cells enriched from blood (not recorded which). The clonotype was recovered from a middle-aged woman with acute COVID-19. This sequence joins TRBV11-2 and TRBJ1-5, with D possibly matching TRBD1 (5 bases). CDR3 protein: CASSLDGRVSQPQHF. CDR3 DNA: TGTGCCAGCAGCTTAGATGGCAGGGTGTCCCAGCCCCAGCATTTT.